One sample yielded the 27 T cell receptor beta chains listed below, sequenced in a study of T-cell reconstitution after alpha-beta-depleted transplantation in children. Preparation of the TCRbeta library was carried out with unique molecular identifiers. MiXCR was run by TCRdb on the PCR reads, yielding one entry per CDR3 protein. The sample contains around 600,000 distinct CDR3 sequences, roughly 23% of which appear only once. The sample here was PBMCs, mostly from graft donor cells, taken 360 days after TCRalphabeta/CD19-depleted stem cell transplant. The source of these receptors is a boy under two years old who had a stem cell transplant for acute myeloid leukemia, so the T cells may come from the graft donor.

In this sample, this clonotype turned up many times. The chain uses TRBV7-6 and TRBJ1-4, with a tentative D call TRBD1 (6 bases). This CDR3 is 13 amino acids long. V lost 5 bases, J lost 5 bases, and 9 bases lay in between. Germline lookup yields CDR1 SGHVS and CDR2 FNYEAQ. CDR3 in amino acids: CASSRGGNEKLFF. The DNA for the CDR3 is TGTGCCAGCAGCAGGGGGGGGAATGAAAAACTGTTTTTT.

In DNA form, the CDR3 reads TGCAGTGCCCTAAGGGGGAGCACCGGGGAGCTGTTTTTT. This translates into CSALRGSTGELFF. The chain couples TRBV20-1 to TRBJ2-2; weak D call: TRBD1 (6 bases). In germline, CDR1 is DFQATT, CDR2 SNEGSKA (reference sequence). Trimming left V 6 bases short and J 4 bases short, with 12 bases between. CDR3 length equals 13 residues.

V usage is TRBV6-2 or TRBV6-3 and J usage is TRBJ1-6; D ambiguous. Trimming took off 8 bases at V and 10 bases at J, with 24 bases between the two ends. Per germline, CDR1 MNHEY and CDR2 SVGEGT. There are 16 residues in the CDR3. CDR3 DNA sequence: TGTGCCAGCGATAACAGATCCGCCCATGAGGGATCACCCCTCCACTTT. Encoded protein: CASDNRSAHEGSPLHF.

In this sample, this clonotype turned up many times. The J gene is TRBJ2-2, the V gene TRBV7-2; weak D call: TRBD1 (6 bases). The CDR3 length is 15 residues. Looked up from germline, CDR1 is SGHTA and CDR2 is FQGNSA. V lost 5 bases and J lost 4, with 14 bases in between. The CDR3 DNA reads TGTGCCAGCAGCGCTACAGGGTTAGGCACCGGGGAGCTGTTTTTT. This encodes CASSATGLGTGELFF.

The chain uses TRBV7-6 and TRBJ2-1; 8 bases are shared with TRBD2. Germline lookup yields CDR1 SGHVS and CDR2 FNYEAQ. CDR3 length: 16 amino acids. Germline trimming cut 5 bases from V and 4 bases from J; bases unmatched to any gene: 10. The CDR3 loop is CASSKLLAEPYNEQFF. The CDR3 DNA is TGTGCCAGCAGCAAACTACTAGCGGAACCATACAATGAGCAGTTCTTC.

The chain links TRBV30 to TRBJ1-1, with D perhaps TRBD1 (5 bases). The CDR3 contains 12 residues. Germline CDR1 and CDR2: GTSNPN and SVGIG (reference sequence). As DNA, the CDR3 is TGTGCATTAAGGGGAATGCACACTGAAGCTTTCTTT. It encodes CALRGMHTEAFF.

In regard to this clonotype: This clone may be a read error of a much larger clone one base away. The conserved closing phenylalanine or tryptophan is absent in this CDR3, likely reflecting a read error. The CDR3 spells CASSLSGDRYTS. DNA for the CDR3: TGCGCCAGCAGCTTAAGTGGGGATCGCTACACCTCC. The chain couples TRBV5-1 to TRBJ1-2; no clear D gene. Trimming shortened V by 2 bases and J by 9 bases, and 11 bases separated the two germline ends. This CDR3 has 12 amino acids. Per the germline V gene, CDR1 is SGHRS and CDR2 is YFSETQ.

The rearrangement uses TRBV20-1 and TRBJ2-3, with TRBD1 identical over 10 bases. Losses at the gene ends were 0 bases for V and 6 bases for J; bases not matched to a gene: 6. This CDR3 is built from 15 residues. CDR1 is DFQATT and CDR2 is SNEGSKA in the germline V gene (reference sequence). In DNA, the CDR3 is TGCAGTGCTAGAGATCGGACAGGGGGGCCGGATACGCAGTATTTT. Translation: CSARDRTGGPDTQYF.

The sample holds a few counts of this clonotype. In nucleotides, the CDR3 is TGCGCCAGCAGTGAGGCAGATTTGAACACTGAAGCTTTCTTT. Its protein product is CASSEADLNTEAFF. V gene TRBV5-1 combines with J gene TRBJ1-1; no reliable D call. CDR3 length equals 14 residues. Trimming took 5 bases from V and 0 from J, leaving 11 bases between them. CDR1 is SGHRS and CDR2 is YFSETQ in the germline V gene.

This chain joins TRBV5-1 and TRBJ2-3; no clear D gene. V gave up 4 bases and J gave up 0 bases, with 9 bases separating them. This CDR3 has 14 amino acids. In germline, CDR1 is SGHRS, CDR2 YFSETQ. Here the CDR3 reads CASSPTTSTDTQYF. CDR3 bases: TGCGCCAGCAGCCCTACAACGAGCACAGATACGCAGTATTTT.

This rearrangement joins TRBV6-1 to TRBJ2-3, with 10 bases lining up with TRBD2. Germline V lookup: CDR1 MNHNS, CDR2 SASEGT. The CDR3 contains 15 residues. The V and J ends lost 5 bases and 1 base, in that order; junction bases with no gene match: 3. CDR3 loop: CASSRLAGRTDTQYF. CDR3 nucleotide sequence: TGTGCCAGCAGTCGACTAGCGGGCCGCACAGATACGCAGTATTTT.

This clonotype was picked up one time. The chain couples TRBV28 to TRBJ1-5, with a weak D call TRBD1 (5 bases). The CDR3 has 17 residues. Germline V gives CDR1 MDHEN, CDR2 SYDVKM. Deletions cut 3 bases from V and 1 base from J, with 16 bases between. This CDR3 reads CASSLGGRGRSNQPQHF. DNA for the CDR3: TGTGCCAGCAGTTTGGGGGGTAGGGGCAGGAGCAATCAGCCCCAGCATTTT.

This clonotype has only a few counts. The chain employs TRBV4-1 and TRBJ2-5; D may be TRBD2 (5 bases). Between the trimmed V and J ends, which lost 4 bases and 4 bases, there was a span of 25 bases. The CDR3 runs to 18 residues. Germline V gives CDR1 MGHRA, CDR2 YSYEKL. The CDR3 here is CASSLFPDGVLEGETQYF. CDR3 DNA sequence: TGCGCCAGCAGCCTGTTTCCGGACGGGGTTCTCGAAGGAGAGACCCAGTACTTC.

This clonotype showed up just a few times. The chain is built from TRBV24-1 and TRBJ2-7, with 10 bases lining up with TRBD1. In germline, CDR1 is KGHDR, CDR2 SFDVKD. Trimming at V came to 4 bases and at J to 6 bases, leaving 5 bases not matched to a gene. The CDR3 is made up of 14 amino acids. The CDR3, as DNA: TGTGCCACCAGTGAGCCGGGACAGGGGATCGAGCAGTACTTC. It codes for CATSEPGQGIEQYF.

The V and J genes are TRBV6-2 or TRBV6-3 and TRBJ2-3; perhaps TRBD1 as D (5 bases). Trimming took off 0 bases at V and 1 base at J, with 20 bases between the two ends. The germline V gene has CDR1 MNHEY and CDR2 SVGEGT. The CDR3 runs 19 residues. The CDR3: CASSYSTGKKGSRTDTQYF. Here the CDR3 DNA reads TGTGCCAGCAGTTACTCGACCGGAAAGAAGGGGTCCCGCACAGATACGCAGTATTTT.

This clonotype was picked up many times. This chain links TRBV20-1 with TRBJ2-3; TRBD2 matches at 15 bases. This CDR3 spans 16 amino acids. After removal of 4 bases from V and 2 bases from J, the junction contained 4 bases not matched to a gene. Germline lookup yields CDR1 DFQATT and CDR2 SNEGSKA (reference sequence). CDR3 protein: CSATGLAGGITDTQYF. For the CDR3, the DNA is TGCAGTGCTACAGGACTAGCGGGGGGGATCACAGATACGCAGTATTTT.

V gene TRBV20-1 combines with J gene TRBJ2-3, with TRBD1 matching 7 bases. The V gene's germline CDR1 is DFQATT and CDR2 SNEGSKA (reference sequence). V gave up 5 bases and J gave up 4 bases; unmatched junction bases: 12. The CDR3 is made up of 15 amino acids. CDR3 in amino acids: CSADPRQGRADTQYF. CDR3 DNA: TGCAGTGCTGACCCTAGACAGGGTAGGGCAGATACGCAGTATTTT.

This clonotype has a handful of counts. The junction departs from the called germline gene at one end, perhaps through a read error. This rearrangement joins TRBV20-1 to TRBJ1-5; D ambiguous. CDR3 length: 16 amino acids. CDR1 and CDR2 (germline): DFQATT, SNEGSKA (reference sequence). CDR3 in DNA: TGCTGTGCTAGAGATGGGCGGAGCTATAGCAATCAGCCCCAGCATTTT. This translates into CCARDGRSYSNQPQHF.

This clonotype was observed many times. This chain connects TRBV15 to TRBJ2-5; 8 bases align to TRBD2. CDR3 length: 13 residues. V dropped 1 base and J dropped 5; count of bases not matched to a gene: 0. Germline V gene sequence: CDR1 LNHNV, CDR2 YYDKDF (reference sequence). The CDR3 region is CATSRAGGETQYF. CDR3 coding DNA: TGTGCCACCAGCAGAGCGGGGGGGGAGACCCAGTACTTC.

This clonotype was observed a few times. The gene calls are TRBV10-3 and TRBJ2-3, with 9 bases aligning to TRBD2. The CDR3 covers 15 residues. After removal of 2 bases from V and 6 bases from J, the junction contained 6 bases not matched to a gene. CDR1 is ENHRY, CDR2 SYGVKD, per germline. DNA for the CDR3: TGTGCCATCAGTGAGAAAGGGACTAGCCACGATACGCAGTATTTT. This translates into CAISEKGTSHDTQYF.

CDR3 amino acids: CAWRTGSYNEQFF. DNA of the CDR3: TGTGCCTGGAGGACAGGCTCCTACAATGAGCAGTTCTTC. V gene TRBV30 combines with J gene TRBJ2-1, with D possibly being TRBD1 (6 bases). The CDR3 has 13 residues. The germline V and J ends were trimmed by 3 bases and 0 bases, with 6 bases remaining between them. Germline-derived CDR1 and CDR2 are GTSNPN and SVGIG (reference sequence).

This clonotype came up many times. The rearrangement joins TRBV20-1 to TRBJ2-7, with TRBD2 as a possible D gene (6 bases). CDR3 length equals 13 residues. Per germline, CDR1 DFQATT and CDR2 SNEGSKA (reference sequence). Trimming removed 4 bases from V and 1 base from J, with 11 bases in between. CDR3 coding DNA: TGCAGTGCTATTCCCGGGGGATCCTACGAGCAGTACTTC. Protein product: CSAIPGGSYEQYF.

Regarding this clonotype: Given a much more abundant clone one base away, this may be a read error. This chain uses TRBV12-3 or TRBV12-4 with TRBJ1-4, with TRBD1 matching 9 bases. This CDR3 region has 15 residues. The CDR3 spells CVSSLQGAVGEKLFF. The CDR3 region has the DNA TGTGTCAGCAGTTTACAGGGGGCTGTAGGTGAAAAACTGTTTTTT.

The chain is built from TRBV7-6 and TRBJ2-5; either TRBD1 or TRBD2 may supply D (5 bases each). Trimming stripped 3 bases from V and 4 bases from J, with 15 bases between. This CDR3 is built from 15 residues. The V gene's germline CDR1 is SGHVS and CDR2 FNYEAQ. This CDR3 is CASSFTRVRGETQYF. The CDR3 nucleotides read TGTGCCAGCAGCTTCACGCGGGTTAGGGGAGAGACCCAGTACTTC. Full variable domain (missing parts from reference TRBV7-6 and TRBJ2-5): GAGVSQSPRYKVTKRGQDVALRCDPISGHVSLYWYRQALGQGPEFLTYFNYEAQQDKSGLPNDRFSAERPEGSISTLTIQRTEQRDSAMYRCASSFTRVRGETQYFGPGTRLLVL.

The chain has TRBV12-3 or TRBV12-4 and TRBJ1-6; D call uncertain. This CDR3 spans 15 amino acids. V gave up 5 bases and J gave up 8 bases, with 16 bases separating them. Written as DNA, the CDR3 is TGTGCCAGCAGTCCCCTAGGCAGGTTCTATTCACCCCTCCACTTT. It codes for CASSPLGRFYSPLHF.

This clonotype was recorded a few times. The chain uses TRBV12-3 or TRBV12-4 and TRBJ2-7; the match to TRBD1 covers 7 bases. Trimming cost V 3 bases and J 6 bases; bases outside gene matches: 2. This CDR3 has 12 residues. The CDR3 loop reads CASSFAGGEQYV. CDR3 nucleotides: TGTGCCAGCAGTTTTGCAGGGGGCGAGCAGTACGTC.

This clonotype turned up a few times. This chain joins TRBV7-2 and TRBJ2-7, with TRBD1 identical over 9 bases. Germline CDR1 and CDR2: SGHTA and FQGNSA. V lost 5 bases and J lost 2; bases outside the gene matches: 7. The CDR3 sequence is 15 residues long. The DNA for the CDR3 is TGTGCCAGCAGCGTACACAGACAGGGGGCCTACGAGCAGTACTTC. Its protein product is CASSVHRQGAYEQYF.